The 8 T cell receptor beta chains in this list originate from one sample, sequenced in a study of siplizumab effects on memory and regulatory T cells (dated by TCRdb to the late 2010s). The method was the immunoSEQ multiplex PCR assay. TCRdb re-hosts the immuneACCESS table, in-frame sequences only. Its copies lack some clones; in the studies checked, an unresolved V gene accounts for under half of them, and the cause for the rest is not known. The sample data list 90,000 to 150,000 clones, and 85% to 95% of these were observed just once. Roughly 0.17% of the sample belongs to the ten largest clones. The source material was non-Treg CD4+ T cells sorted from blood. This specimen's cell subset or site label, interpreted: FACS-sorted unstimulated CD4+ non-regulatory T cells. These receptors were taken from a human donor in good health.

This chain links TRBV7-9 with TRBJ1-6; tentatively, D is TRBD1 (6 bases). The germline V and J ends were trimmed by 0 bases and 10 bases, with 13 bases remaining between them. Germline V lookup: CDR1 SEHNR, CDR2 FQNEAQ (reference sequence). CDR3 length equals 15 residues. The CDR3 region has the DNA TGTGCCAGCAGCTTAGCGCGGGGGCCGGCGTCACCCCTCCACTTT. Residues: CASSLARGPASPLHF.

The CDR3 loop is CASSQTTTTAQYF. As DNA, the CDR3 is TGTGCCAGCAGCCAGACTACCACTACCGCGCAGTATTTT. The chain uses TRBV7-3 and TRBJ2-3; possibly TRBD2 for D (5 bases). Trimming shortened V by 5 bases and J by 10 bases, and 16 bases separated the two germline ends. The CDR3 is made up of 13 amino acids. Per the germline V gene, CDR1 is SGHTA and CDR2 is FQGTGA.

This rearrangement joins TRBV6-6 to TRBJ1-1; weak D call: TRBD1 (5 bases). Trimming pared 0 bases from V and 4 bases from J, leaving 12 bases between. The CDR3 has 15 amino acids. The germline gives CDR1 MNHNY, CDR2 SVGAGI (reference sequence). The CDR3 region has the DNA TGTGCCAGCAGTTACTCCCCTGGGCAGGGCACTGAAGCTTTCTTT. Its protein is CASSYSPGQGTEAFF.

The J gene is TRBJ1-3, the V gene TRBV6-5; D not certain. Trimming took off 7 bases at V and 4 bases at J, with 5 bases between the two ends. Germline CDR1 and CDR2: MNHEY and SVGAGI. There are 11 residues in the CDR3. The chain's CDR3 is CASTKGNTIYF. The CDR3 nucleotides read TGTGCCAGCACAAAGGGAAACACCATATATTTT.

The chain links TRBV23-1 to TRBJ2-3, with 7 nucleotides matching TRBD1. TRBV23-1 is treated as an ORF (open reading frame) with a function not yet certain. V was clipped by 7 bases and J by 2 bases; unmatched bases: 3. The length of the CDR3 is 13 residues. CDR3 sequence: CASNRGNTDTQYF. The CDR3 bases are TGCGCCAGCAACAGGGGAAACACAGATACGCAGTATTTT.

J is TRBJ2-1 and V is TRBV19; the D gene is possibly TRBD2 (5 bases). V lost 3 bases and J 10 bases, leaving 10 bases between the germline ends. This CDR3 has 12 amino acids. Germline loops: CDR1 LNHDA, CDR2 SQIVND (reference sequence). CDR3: CASSIPRGEQFF. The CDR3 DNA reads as TGTGCCAGTAGTATCCCTAGAGGGGAGCAGTTCTTC.

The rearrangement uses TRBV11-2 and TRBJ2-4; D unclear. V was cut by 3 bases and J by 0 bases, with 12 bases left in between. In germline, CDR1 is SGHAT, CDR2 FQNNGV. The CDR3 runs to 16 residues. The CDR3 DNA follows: TGTGCCAGCAGCTTCCGCGCACGACTAGCCAAAAACATTCAGTACTTC. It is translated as CASSFRARLAKNIQYF.

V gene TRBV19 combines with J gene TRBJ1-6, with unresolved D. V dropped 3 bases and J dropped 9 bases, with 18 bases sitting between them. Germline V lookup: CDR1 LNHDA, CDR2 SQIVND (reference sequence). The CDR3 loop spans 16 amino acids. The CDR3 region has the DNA TGTGCCAGTAGTATTGGGCGGGCTTCGGCGGTTTCACCCCTCCACTTT. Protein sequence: CASSIGRASAVSPLHF. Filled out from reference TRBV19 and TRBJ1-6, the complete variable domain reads DGGITQSPKYLFRKEGQNVTLSCEQNLNHDAMYWYRQDPGQGLRLIYYSQIVNDFQKGDIAEGYSVSREKKESFPLTVTSAQKNPTAFYLCASSIGRASAVSPLHFGNGTRLTVT.